This passage covers 10 T cell receptor beta chains from one sample sequenced in a study of CD8+ T cells in alopecia areata. Noted treatment: oral pan-JAK inhibitor, 5-10 mg twice daily. Extraction and reverse transcription of RNA yielded cDNA as the sequencing template. Profiling relied on immunoSEQ multiplex PCR, and the TCRdb table lists in-frame clones only, not all of them. The sample lists about 110,000 clones, 56% occurring once. The material sequenced was CD4+ T cells sorted from blood, taken at week 24, from a patient treated with tofacitinib. Receptors originate from a human donor with alopecia areata.

This chain joins TRBV30 and TRBJ2-1; tentatively, D is TRBD2 (6 bases). The CDR3 consists of 12 residues. Between the trimmed V and J ends, which lost 4 bases and 9 bases, there was a span of 13 bases. Germline-derived CDR1 and CDR2 are GTSNPN and SVGIG (reference sequence). This chain's CDR3 is CAWKRPGGEQFF. CDR3 bases: TGTGCCTGGAAGAGACCCGGGGGTGAGCAGTTCTTC.

The V and J genes are TRBV5-4 and TRBJ2-2; D unresolved. Germline V gives CDR1 SGHNT, CDR2 YYREEE (reference sequence). The V and J ends lost 4 bases and 3 bases respectively, with 7 bases between them. CDR3 size: 13 residues. The CDR3 DNA reads TGTGCCAGCAGCCAAATAGACACCGGGGAGCTGTTTTTT. This gives the protein CASSQIDTGELFF.

This clone is medium-sized (0.01 to 0.1%). The V call is TRBV28, the J call TRBJ1-2, with TRBD1 identical over 8 bases. Germline loops: CDR1 MDHEN, CDR2 SYDVKM. The CDR3 totals 13 residues. Germline trimming cut 4 bases from V and 6 bases from J; bases unmatched to any gene: 4. The CDR3 DNA follows: TGTGCCAGCAGTTCAGGGGGCCTGGATGGCTACACCTTC. It encodes CASSSGGLDGYTF.

This clone was counted a few times. The chain joins TRBV4-1 to TRBJ1-1; 8 bases map to TRBD1. Trimming cost V 4 bases and J 6 bases; bases outside gene matches: 10. Germline CDR1 is MGHRA and CDR2 is YSYEKL. The CDR3 is made up of 15 amino acids. The CDR3 loop reads CASSLYPGGESEAFF. As DNA, the CDR3 is TGCGCCAGCAGCCTTTACCCAGGGGGCGAATCTGAAGCTTTCTTT.

This CDR3 reads CASSSQGETQYF. The CDR3 DNA is TGTGCCAGCAGTAGCCAGGGGGAGACCCAGTACTTC. This rearrangement joins TRBV6-1 to TRBJ2-5, with D perhaps TRBD1 (6 bases). The CDR3 length is 12 residues. V lost 5 bases and J lost 5, with 9 bases in between. CDR1 MNHNS and CDR2 SASEGT come from the germline V gene.

This rearrangement joins TRBV29-1 to TRBJ1-5; D perhaps matches TRBD1 (5 bases). The CDR3 is 13 residues long. Germline CDR1 and CDR2: SQVTM and ANQGSEA. V was shortened by 4 bases and J by 2 bases, with 9 bases between the two germline ends. Here the CDR3 DNA reads TGCAGCGTTGCAGGGCGGGGCAATCAGCCCCAGCATTTT. Residues: CSVAGRGNQPQHF.

A remark on this clone: Its ends do not fully match the called genes, so a read error is possible. This chain connects TRBV28 to TRBJ2-7; D may be TRBD2 (6 bases). The germline CDR1 and CDR2 sequences are MDHEN and SYDVKM. The CDR3 is 11 residues long. The DNA for the CDR3 is TGTGCCAGCAGTTCCAGGACTATCAGTGGGTTC. Amino acid sequence: CASSSRTISGF.

This clone was found a few times. This rearrangement joins TRBV13 to TRBJ2-1, with D unclear. CDR3 length: 11 residues. V lost 3 bases and J lost 4, with 1 base in between. In germline, CDR1 is PRHDT, CDR2 FYEKMQ (reference sequence). CDR3 residues: CASSFYNEQFF. DNA of the CDR3: TGTGCCAGCAGCTTTTACAATGAGCAGTTCTTC.

Only a few counts were recorded for this clone. CDR3 sequence reads: CASRPPGAPTDTQYF. The CDR3 region has the DNA TGTGCCAGCAGACCACCGGGGGCACCCACAGATACGCAGTATTTT. This sequence joins TRBV6-5 and TRBJ2-3; either TRBD1 or TRBD2 may fit D (6 bases each). This CDR3 is built from 15 residues. From germline, CDR1 is MNHEY and CDR2 SVGAGI. Trimming took 6 bases from V and 2 from J, leaving 15 bases between them.

This sequence joins TRBV7-9 and TRBJ1-5; 9 nucleotides agree with TRBD1. V lost 5 bases and J lost 7; bases outside the gene matches: 6. The CDR3 runs to 14 residues. Germline CDR1 and CDR2: SEHNR and FQNEAQ (reference sequence). The CDR3 region is CASSPQGARQPQHF. The CDR3 bases are TGTGCCAGCAGCCCACAGGGGGCCAGGCAGCCCCAGCATTTT.